This T cell receptor (beta chain) originates from a study of T cell responses to AZD1222 COVID-19 vaccine. As concerns this clone: Its cognate antigen is unknown.

Study results and limitations: Repertoires were obtained solely post-peak T cell response. The sample set comprised mostly white British donors with more females, and clonal diversity was possibly underestimated. Two AZD1222 doses significantly raised spike-specific TCR breadth and depth over controls.

CDR1 is SEHNR, CDR2 FQNEAQ, per germline (reference sequence). The CDR3 runs 16 residues. V trimming: 3 bases; J trimming: 9 bases; junction bases outside the gene matches: 9. Repertoires were generated with immunoSEQ multiplex PCR, while TCRdb's copy carries only in-frame clones and drops some. The sample has some 100,000 clones, about 88% seen once. The source is an adult in good health. This specimen was peripheral blood, taken on day 0 of AZD1222 vaccination. This chain links TRBV7-9 with TRBJ1-6, with 9 bases fitting TRBD1. In nucleotides, the CDR3 is TGTGCCAGCAGCTTCAGTTGGGGACAGGGTGGTTCACCCCTCCACTTT. Amino acids: CASSFSWGQGGSPLHF.